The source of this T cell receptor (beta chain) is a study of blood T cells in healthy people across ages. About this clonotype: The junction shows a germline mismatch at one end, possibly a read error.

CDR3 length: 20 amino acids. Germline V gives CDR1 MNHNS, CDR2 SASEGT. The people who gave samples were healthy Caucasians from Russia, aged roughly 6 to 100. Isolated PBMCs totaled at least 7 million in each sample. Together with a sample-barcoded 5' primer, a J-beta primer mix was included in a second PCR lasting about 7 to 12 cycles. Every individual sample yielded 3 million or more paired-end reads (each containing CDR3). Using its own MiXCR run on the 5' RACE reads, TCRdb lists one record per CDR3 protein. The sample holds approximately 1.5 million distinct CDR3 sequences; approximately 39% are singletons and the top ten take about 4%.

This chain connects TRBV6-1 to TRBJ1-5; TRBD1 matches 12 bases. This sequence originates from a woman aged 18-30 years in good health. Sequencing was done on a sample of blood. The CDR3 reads CTSREPLTPGQGAGNQPQHF. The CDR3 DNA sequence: TGTACCAGCAGGGAACCCCTTACTCCGGGACAGGGGGCTGGGAATCAGCCCCAGCATTTT.